This T cell receptor beta chain was retrieved from a study of T cells in Graves' hyperthyroidism and ophthalmopathy (dated by TCRdb to the late 2010s). For the wider study: Peripheral blood samples were taken at the time of initial diagnosis, prior to any treatment. TCR V-J signatures able to tell the groups apart were searched for in a discovery cohort of some 100 patients, of whom roughly 42 had Graves' ophthalmopathy and 57 had stable Graves' hyperthyroidism. Prospective prediction of ophthalmopathy was tested in an independent validation cohort of approximately 19 hyperthyroidism patients and 15 to 17 patients who later progressed to ophthalmopathy. The 100 or so discovery patients were randomly divided into training and test sets at a 7:3 ratio. In addition, the study compared T-cell repertoires in thyroid tissue and in blood from several Graves' hyperthyroidism patients. After blood sampling, hyperthyroidism patients were treated with methimazole at a starting dose of 30 mg daily, and ophthalmopathy patients were treated with high-dose intravenous methylprednisolone. The paper reports TCR Vbeta CDR3 sequencing of over 130 peripheral blood samples: fewer than 50 ophthalmopathy, fewer than 80 hyperthyroidism and 17 progressor patients.

Study-wide findings and limitations: Blood samples also contained most of the expanded thyroid clonotypes (frequency above 0.001), which suggests that blood repertoires may reflect thyroid immune responses. Sample size was not statistically predetermined, and investigators were not blinded to group allocation. A 13 V-J signature model separated ophthalmopathy from stable hyperthyroidism, with approximately 86% sensitivity and just under 84% specificity in cross-validation and 80%/75% in testing. In validation, the model predicted progression to ophthalmopathy a median of roughly six months before onset, with 65% to 71% sensitivity and roughly 77% specificity.

Ophthalmopathy patients had moderately to severely active disease, with a Clinical Activity Score of 3 or more, a NOSPECS grade of 4 or more, and a disease duration of less than 3 months. Patients with uncontrolled infections, other autoimmune diseases, pregnancy or lactation were excluded. Diagnoses relied on clinical symptoms, serum thyroxine and TRAb, thyroid ultrasound and orbital computed tomography. Ficoll-Paque density gradient centrifugation was used to isolate PBMCs from 10 ml of fresh peripheral blood. Trizol reagent was used to extract total RNA, and RNA quality was then checked on an Agilent 2100 Bioanalyzer. For this clonotype: The target of this receptor is not known. No much larger clone is present one base from it, and per-base qualities are unavailable.

The TCR beta CDR3 regions were amplified from the RNA transcripts. A first-round RT-PCR of the TCR CDR3 used the HTBI primer set with the Qiagen OneStep RT-PCR kit. A second multiplex PCR round built the libraries, followed by size selection and purification. Libraries were sequenced paired-end with 100 bp reads on an Illumina HiSeq2000. On the authors' methods: SOAPnuke was used to process the raw data, with reads discarded if the reads contained adapters or uncalled bases, had a mean Phred below 15, or lacked an exact constant-primer or identifier match. High-quality paired reads were merged with COPE v1.2.5, and unique nucleotide sequences were defined as clonotypes. MiTCR v1.1 was used to align the clonotypes against IMGT TRBV, TRBD and TRBJ reference segments. The analysis included only V-J combinations with a frequency above 0.0001, which together covered 99% to 99.2% of the repertoires. The TCS score was defined as F50 (clonal expansion) divided by E x V (chaos), with BLOSUM62-based TCRdist calculated between CDR3 peptides within each V-J. Welch's t-statistics and random forest reduced fewer than 550 V-J features to 13, which were used in a naive Bayes classifier (R e1071). Thyroid-blood repertoire similarity was quantified with the Morisita-Horn index. In-frame beta chains were kept once TCRdb had trimmed the public reads at Q25 with fastp and called clones with MiXCR. Each CDR3 protein gets just one entry, which takes the most common genes and DNA from the rows behind it. The authors' filters were not applied to this entry. The sample data list about 37,000 distinct CDR3 sequences, and roughly half of these were observed just once. The ten largest clonotypes hold roughly a sixth of the sample.

V sheds 0 bases and J sheds 1 base, leaving 14 bases between their ends. Reading the germline V gene (reference sequence) gives CDR1 SGHNT and CDR2 YYREEE. Including cysteine and phenylalanine, the CDR3 has 16 amino acids. Of the read, only the CDR3 DNA is kept; its 48 bases are in frame from base 1. Source material: blood. The TCR comes from a man in his forties with Graves' ophthalmopathy. Recombination linked TRBV5-4 to TRBJ2-7; the D call is possibly TRBD1 or TRBD2, each sharing 7 bases. DNA sequence: TGTGCCAGCAGCTTGGCCGGGGGGACAGCTTCCTACGAGCAGTACTTC. Its product reads: CASSLAGGTASYEQYF.